This passage covers 27 T cell receptor beta chains from one sample sequenced in a study of CD8+ T cells in alopecia areata. Following RNA extraction, reverse transcription yielded cDNA that acted as the sequencing template. Clones were read by immunoSEQ multiplex PCR, and TCRdb kept only the in-frame ones, dropping some. The sample carries roughly 130,000 clones, around three fifths recorded once. The sample was CD4+ T cells sorted from blood, taken at week 0. Receptor source: a human donor with alopecia areata.

J is TRBJ1-3 and V is TRBV15; D is undetermined. The CDR3 runs to 18 residues. Germline lookup yields CDR1 LNHNV and CDR2 YYDKDF (reference sequence). The V gene lost 0 bases and the J gene lost 1 base, with 16 bases spanning the gap. The CDR3 here is CATSRDRVVVGSGNTIYF. The CDR3 DNA reads as TGTGCCACCAGCAGAGATCGGGTGGTTGTGGGGTCTGGAAACACCATATATTTT.

This clone was seen just once. The chain combines TRBV5-1 with TRBJ2-2; 8 bases map to TRBD1. The CDR3 runs 14 residues. After removal of 1 base from V and 5 bases from J, the junction contained 1 base not matched to a gene. CDR1 is SGHRS, CDR2 YFSETQ, per germline. CDR3 nucleotide sequence: TGCGCCAGCAGCTTGTGGACAGGGACCGGGGAGCTGTTTTTT. Protein: CASSLWTGTGELFF.

This chain links TRBV7-2 with TRBJ1-2; the D is unclear. V lost 11 bases to trimming and J lost 0 bases, with 13 bases between them. This CDR3 is 13 amino acids long. Germline lookup yields CDR1 SGHTA and CDR2 FQGNSA. The CDR3: CAGRWSSNYGYTF. The CDR3 region has the DNA TGTGCCGGCCGATGGAGCTCTAACTATGGCTACACCTTC.

This clone counts as medium-sized. This rearrangement joins TRBV4-3 to TRBJ2-5; a possible D gene is TRBD2 (5 bases). Germline V gene sequence: CDR1 LGHNA, CDR2 YSLEER. V was trimmed by 1 base and J by 5 bases, leaving 17 bases between them. The CDR3 runs to 16 residues. CDR3 bases: TGCGCCAGCAGCCAAGTTCTGGACTCCCACGGGGAGACCCAGTACTTC. Encoded protein: CASSQVLDSHGETQYF.

V and J are TRBV11-1 and TRBJ2-5; no definite D call. V was pared by 4 bases and J by 2 bases, with 14 bases between. This CDR3 comprises 15 residues. Germline CDR1 is SGHAT and CDR2 is FQDESV (reference sequence). CDR3 DNA sequence: TGTGCCAGCAGCTCCGCCGCCCGCGGTCAAGAGACCCAGTACTTC. Protein product: CASSSAARGQETQYF.

The genes are TRBV5-1 and TRBJ2-1; 11 bases line up with TRBD2. This CDR3 spans 16 amino acids. CDR1 and CDR2 from the germline V gene are SGHRS and YFSETQ. V gave up 3 bases and J gave up 9 bases; unmatched junction bases: 11. The CDR3: CASSWSLLAGDGEQFF. The CDR3 bases are TGCGCCAGCAGCTGGTCCCTACTAGCGGGAGATGGTGAGCAGTTCTTC. Together with reference TRBV5-1 and TRBJ2-1, the CDR3 gives the full variable domain: KAGVTQTPRYLIKTRGQQVTLSCSPISGHRSVSWYQQTPGQGLQFLFEYFSETQRNKGNFPGRFSGRQFSNSRSEMNVSTLELGDSALYLCASSWSLLAGDGEQFFGPGTRLTVL.

The V and J genes are TRBV10-3 and TRBJ2-2; TRBD2 is a possible D gene (6 bases). Germline V lookup: CDR1 ENHRY, CDR2 SYGVKD. V dropped 3 bases and J dropped 1 base, with 18 bases sitting between them. The CDR3 is 18 amino acids. The chain's CDR3 is CAISDRVAERKNTGELFF. The CDR3 nucleotides are TGTGCCATCAGTGATAGGGTAGCGGAGAGAAAGAACACCGGGGAGCTGTTTTTT.

The chain combines TRBV2 with TRBJ1-2, with 7 positions matching TRBD1. V trimming: 3 bases; J trimming: 2 bases; junction bases outside the gene matches: 3. CDR1 SNHLY and CDR2 FYNNEI come from the germline V gene. CDR3 size: 14 residues. CDR3 residues: CASSDRGYNYGYTF. The CDR3 DNA is TGTGCCAGCAGTGACAGGGGGTACAACTATGGCTACACCTTC.

This clone was recorded once. V gene TRBV14 combines with J gene TRBJ1-1; maybe TRBD1 (5 bases). This CDR3 is 14 amino acids long. V was pared by 4 bases and J by 1 base, with 10 bases between. Per the germline V gene, CDR1 is SGHDN and CDR2 is FVKESK. In nucleotides, the CDR3 is TGTGCCAGCAGCCTCCTCAGGGAGAACACTGAAGCTTTCTTT. Residues: CASSLLRENTEAFF. Filled out from reference TRBV14 and TRBJ1-1, the complete variable domain reads EAGVTQFPSHSVIEKGQTVTLRCDPISGHDNLYWYRRVMGKEIKFLLHFVKESKQDESGMPNNRFLAERTGGTYSTLKVQPAELEDSGVYFCASSLLRENTEAFFGQGTRLTVV.

The gene calls are TRBV6-1 and TRBJ1-4; D gene unclear. Germline V gene lookup returns CDR1 MNHNS and CDR2 SASEGT. The V end was cut by 3 bases, the J end by 8 bases, with 10 bases between. The CDR3 runs 13 residues. The CDR3 DNA reads TGTGCCAGCAGTGAGAATTGGCGGGAAAAACTGTTTTTT. This codes for CASSENWREKLFF.

V is TRBV5-1 and J is TRBJ2-7; 9 nucleotides align to TRBD2. With V trimmed by 6 bases and J by 2 bases, 6 bases remained unmatched. The CDR3 is 14 amino acids. Germline loops: CDR1 SGHRS, CDR2 YFSETQ. CDR3 residues: CASTASGGTYEQYF. The CDR3 DNA follows: TGCGCCAGCACCGCAAGCGGGGGGACCTACGAGCAGTACTTC.

The J gene is TRBJ1-1, the V gene TRBV5-6; D is ambiguous. CDR1 SGHDT and CDR2 YYEEEE come from the germline V gene. V lost 0 bases to trimming and J lost 1 base, with 10 bases between them. This CDR3 region has 15 residues. The CDR3 nucleotides are TGTGCCAGCAGCTTGGTAGGACGGGGGAACACTGAAGCTTTCTTT. Translating gives CASSLVGRGNTEAFF.

The chain links TRBV19 to TRBJ2-7, with a weak D call TRBD1 (6 bases). Germline assignment: CDR1 LNHDA and CDR2 SQIVND (reference sequence). V was clipped by 6 bases and J by 5 bases, with 11 bases between them. This CDR3 contains 12 residues. DNA of the CDR3: TGTGCCAGTAGGGAACAGGGCCACGAGCAGTACTTC. Its protein is CASREQGHEQYF.

The V call is TRBV30, the J call TRBJ2-3, with D unclear. Germline assignment: CDR1 GTSNPN and CDR2 SVGIG (reference sequence). The CDR3 sequence is 12 residues long. With 4 bases removed from V and 0 bases from J, the gap between germline ends came to 5 bases. This CDR3 reads CAWMSSTDTQYF. CDR3 bases: TGTGCCTGGATGAGCAGCACAGATACGCAGTATTTT.

The rearrangement links TRBV18 to TRBJ1-4; no reliable D call. V was clipped by 4 bases and J by 7 bases, with 13 bases between them. Germline V lookup: CDR1 KGHSH, CDR2 LQKENI. This CDR3 has 14 amino acids. CDR3 sequence reads: CASSQSQAGEKLFF. In DNA form, the CDR3 reads TGTGCCAGCTCACAGTCCCAAGCCGGTGAAAAACTGTTTTTT.

This clone was picked up a small number of times. J is TRBJ2-7 and V is TRBV5-1; no definite D call. The CDR3 is 14 amino acids. V lost 7 bases, J lost 2 bases, and 16 bases lay in between. Germline V gene data show CDR1 as SGHRS and CDR2 as YFSETQ. The CDR3 DNA sequence: TGCGCCAGCTTGGACCCTGATCGACCCTACGAGCAGTACTTC. This gives the protein CASLDPDRPYEQYF.

The CDR3, as DNA: TGCGCCAGCAGCTTGGCCCGGACAGGCGATGGCTACACCTTC. It translates to CASSLARTGDGYTF. V usage is TRBV5-1 and J usage is TRBJ1-2; 7 bases align to TRBD1. Germline V gene sequence: CDR1 SGHRS, CDR2 YFSETQ. After removal of 0 bases from V and 6 bases from J, the junction contained 5 bases not matched to a gene. This CDR3 is built from 14 residues.

This clone was recorded a few times. V is TRBV7-2 and J is TRBJ2-3, with D perhaps matching TRBD2 (6 bases). V was shortened by 6 bases and J by 3 bases, with 10 bases between the two germline ends. This CDR3 is built from 13 residues. Germline values: CDR1 SGHTA, CDR2 FQGNSA. The CDR3 loop is CASSGGMTDTQYF. The CDR3 DNA follows: TGTGCCAGCAGTGGGGGGATGACAGATACGCAGTATTTT.

This clone occurred a few times. The gene calls are TRBV29-1 and TRBJ1-2, with no clear D. The CDR3 contains 12 residues. V was pared by 2 bases and J by 5 bases, with 9 bases between. Germline CDR1 SQVTM, CDR2 ANQGSEA. CDR3 sequence: CSVELGKYGYTF. The CDR3 region has the DNA TGCAGCGTTGAATTGGGAAAGTATGGCTACACCTTC. Combining the CDR3 with reference TRBV29-1 and TRBJ1-2 gives the whole variable domain SAVISQKPSRDICQRGTSLTIQCQVDSQVTMMFWYRQQPGQSLTLIATANQGSEATYESGFVIDKFPISRPNLTFSTLTVSNMSPEDSSIYLCSVELGKYGYTFGSGTRLTVV.

The CDR3 sequence is CASSLYGGQGYAEQYF. The CDR3, as DNA: TGTGCCAGCAGCTTGTATGGCGGACAGGGATACGCCGAGCAGTACTTC. The genes are TRBV5-6 and TRBJ2-7, with 8 nucleotides matching TRBD1. The V gene end was trimmed by 1 base and the J gene end by 6 bases; junction bases not matched to a gene: 12. CDR1 and CDR2 from the germline V gene are SGHDT and YYEEEE. The CDR3 totals 16 residues.

The chain employs TRBV9 and TRBJ1-1; no definite D call. V lost 0 bases to trimming and J lost 6 bases, with 12 bases between them. This CDR3 region has 14 residues. Germline CDR1 reads SGDLS; CDR2 reads YYNGEE. DNA of the CDR3: TGTGCCAGCAGCGTAGGGAATGCTGGGGCTGAAGCTTTCTTT. The encoded protein is CASSVGNAGAEAFF.

This clone was counted only a few times. The chain combines TRBV7-2 with TRBJ2-7; D remains ambiguous. CDR3 size: 13 residues. Germline V gives CDR1 SGHTA, CDR2 FQGNSA. Trimming removed 1 base from V and 4 bases from J, with 8 bases in between. CDR3: CASSLVAEYEQYF. For the CDR3, the DNA is TGTGCCAGCAGCTTAGTCGCCGAGTACGAGCAGTACTTC.

This chain uses TRBV29-1 with TRBJ1-2; D gene ambiguous. Germline assignment: CDR1 SQVTM and CDR2 ANQGSEA. With 0 bases removed from V and 8 bases from J, the gap between germline ends came to 13 bases. This CDR3 is built from 13 residues. The CDR3 here is CSVEDSRETGYTF. The CDR3 nucleotides read TGCAGCGTTGAAGATTCGCGGGAAACCGGCTACACCTTC.

This clone was picked up one time. V gene TRBV7-8 combines with J gene TRBJ1-2; 9 bases agree with TRBD1. Germline V gene lookup returns CDR1 SGHVS and CDR2 FQNEAQ. The V and J ends lost 5 bases and 7 bases, in that order; junction bases with no gene match: 8. CDR3 length: 14 amino acids. DNA for the CDR3: TGTGCCAGCAGCAAAATACAGGGGGCGGCTGGCTACACCTTC. This codes for CASSKIQGAAGYTF.

As regards this clone: The junction departs from the called germline gene at one end, perhaps through a read error. V usage is TRBV7-9 and J usage is TRBJ2-7; 10 bases fit TRBD2. Per germline, CDR1 SEHNR and CDR2 FQNEAQ (reference sequence). CDR3 length: 14 amino acids. The DNA of the CDR3 is TGTGCCAGCAGCCTAGCGGGAGCCGCCTACGAGCAGTACTTC. Residues: CASSLAGAAYEQYF.

As DNA, the CDR3 is TGTGCCAGCAGGGGGATGTCTAGCGGGGCCTACGAGCAGTACTTC. Its translation is CASRGMSSGAYEQYF. The chain joins TRBV28 to TRBJ2-7; 9 positions match TRBD2. CDR3 length equals 15 residues. Germline-derived CDR1 and CDR2 are MDHEN and SYDVKM. After removal of 6 bases from V and 2 bases from J, the junction contained 8 bases not matched to a gene.

V gene TRBV7-9 combines with J gene TRBJ1-2; no clear D. CDR3 length equals 13 residues. Germline V gene data show CDR1 as SEHNR and CDR2 as FQNEAQ (reference sequence). Trimming removed 3 bases from V and 2 bases from J, with 7 bases in between. Written as DNA, the CDR3 is TGTGCCAGCAGCTTGGACGGAAACTATGGCTACACCTTC. It specifies CASSLDGNYGYTF.